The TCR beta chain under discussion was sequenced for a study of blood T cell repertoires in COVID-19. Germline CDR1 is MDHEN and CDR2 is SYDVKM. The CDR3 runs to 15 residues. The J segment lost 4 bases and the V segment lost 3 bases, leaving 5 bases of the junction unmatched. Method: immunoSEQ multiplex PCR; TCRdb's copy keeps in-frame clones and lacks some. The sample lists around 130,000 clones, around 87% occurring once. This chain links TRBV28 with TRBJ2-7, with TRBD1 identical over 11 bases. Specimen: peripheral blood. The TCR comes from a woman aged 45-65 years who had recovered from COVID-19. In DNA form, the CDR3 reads TGTGCCAGCAGTTTTCTGGGACAGGGGGTGTACGAGCAGTACTTC. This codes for CASSFLGQGVYEQYF.